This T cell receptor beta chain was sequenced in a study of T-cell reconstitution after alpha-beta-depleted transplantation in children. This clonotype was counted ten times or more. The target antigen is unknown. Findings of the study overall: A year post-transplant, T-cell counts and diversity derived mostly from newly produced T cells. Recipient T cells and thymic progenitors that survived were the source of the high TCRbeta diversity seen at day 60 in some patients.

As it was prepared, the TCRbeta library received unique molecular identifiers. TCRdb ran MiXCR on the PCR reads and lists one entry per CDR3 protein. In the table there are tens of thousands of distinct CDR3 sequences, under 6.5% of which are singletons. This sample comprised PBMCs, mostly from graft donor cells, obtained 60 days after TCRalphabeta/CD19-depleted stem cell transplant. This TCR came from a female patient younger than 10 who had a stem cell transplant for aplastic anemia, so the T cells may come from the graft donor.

CDR3 nucleotide sequence: TGTGCCAGCAGTGTCGAGACAGGGTACGGCGAGCAGTACTTC. Translation gives CASSVETGYGEQYF. This rearrangement joins TRBV2 to TRBJ2-7, with 7 bases fitting TRBD1. V trimming: 4 bases; J trimming: 6 bases; junction bases outside the gene matches: 9. Germline loops: CDR1 SNHLY, CDR2 FYNNEI. The length of the CDR3 is 14 residues.